One and the same sample provided the 3 T cell receptor beta chains below, sequenced in a study of Graves' ophthalmopathy and Graves' hyperthyroidism. Amplifying from RNA transcripts, the study obtained TCR beta CDR3 regions. Second-round multiplex PCR came after a first-round RT-PCR that employed HTBI primers. One entry per CDR3 protein, called by TCRdb with MiXCR from the multiplex PCR reads. The sample has about 740,000 distinct CDR3 sequences, roughly two fifths seen once. Sequencing used peripheral blood. These receptors originate from an adult man with Graves' ophthalmopathy.

In this sample, this clonotype turned up many times. The gene calls are TRBV7-9 and TRBJ1-2; 9 nucleotides align to TRBD1. This CDR3 contains 14 residues. The V segment lost 5 bases and the J segment 4 bases; nucleotides outside the gene matches: 5. Germline assignment: CDR1 SEHNR and CDR2 FQNEAQ (reference sequence). The CDR3: CASSLQTGGYGYTF. CDR3 sequence (DNA): TGTGCCAGCAGCCTACAGACAGGGGGCTATGGCTACACCTTC. Filled out from reference TRBV7-9 and TRBJ1-2, the complete variable domain reads DTGVSQNPRHKITKRGQNVTFRCDPISEHNRLYWYRQTLGQGPEFLTYFQNEAQLEKSRLLSDRFSAERPKGSFSTLEIQRTEQGDSAMYLCASSLQTGGYGYTFGSGTRLTVV.

This clonotype was seen only a few times. V usage is TRBV6-5 and J usage is TRBJ2-2; D tentatively reads TRBD1 or TRBD2 (5 bases each). This CDR3 spans 13 amino acids. Germline CDR1 is MNHEY and CDR2 is SVGAGI. Trimming took 4 bases from V and 8 from J, leaving 11 bases between them. CDR3 sequence: CASSWGKGGELFF. The CDR3, as DNA: TGTGCCAGCAGTTGGGGGAAAGGTGGGGAGCTGTTTTTT.

The gene calls are TRBV6-6 and TRBJ1-2; 9 nucleotides line up with TRBD1. The V segment lost 5 bases and the J segment 6 bases; nucleotides outside the gene matches: 13. CDR1 is MNHNY, CDR2 SVGAGI, per germline (reference sequence). There are 16 residues in the CDR3. Here the CDR3 DNA reads TGTGCCAGCAGTACCACCGGGACAGGGCTCATAAATGGCTACACCTTC. Translating gives CASSTTGTGLINGYTF.